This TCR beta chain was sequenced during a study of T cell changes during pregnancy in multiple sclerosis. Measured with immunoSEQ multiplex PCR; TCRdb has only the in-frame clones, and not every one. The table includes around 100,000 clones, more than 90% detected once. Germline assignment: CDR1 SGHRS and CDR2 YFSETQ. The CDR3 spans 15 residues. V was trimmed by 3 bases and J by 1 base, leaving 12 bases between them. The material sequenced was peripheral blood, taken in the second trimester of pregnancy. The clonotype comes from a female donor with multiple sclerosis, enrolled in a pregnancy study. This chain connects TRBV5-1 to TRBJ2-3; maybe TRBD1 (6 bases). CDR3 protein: CASSSQGWGTDTQYF. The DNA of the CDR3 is TGCGCCAGCAGCTCACAGGGATGGGGCACAGATACGCAGTATTTT. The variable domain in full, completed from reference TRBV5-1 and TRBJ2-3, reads KAGVTQTPRYLIKTRGQQVTLSCSPISGHRSVSWYQQTPGQGLQFLFEYFSETQRNKGNFPGRFSGRQFSNSRSEMNVSTLELGDSALYLCASSSQGWGTDTQYFGPGTRLTVL.